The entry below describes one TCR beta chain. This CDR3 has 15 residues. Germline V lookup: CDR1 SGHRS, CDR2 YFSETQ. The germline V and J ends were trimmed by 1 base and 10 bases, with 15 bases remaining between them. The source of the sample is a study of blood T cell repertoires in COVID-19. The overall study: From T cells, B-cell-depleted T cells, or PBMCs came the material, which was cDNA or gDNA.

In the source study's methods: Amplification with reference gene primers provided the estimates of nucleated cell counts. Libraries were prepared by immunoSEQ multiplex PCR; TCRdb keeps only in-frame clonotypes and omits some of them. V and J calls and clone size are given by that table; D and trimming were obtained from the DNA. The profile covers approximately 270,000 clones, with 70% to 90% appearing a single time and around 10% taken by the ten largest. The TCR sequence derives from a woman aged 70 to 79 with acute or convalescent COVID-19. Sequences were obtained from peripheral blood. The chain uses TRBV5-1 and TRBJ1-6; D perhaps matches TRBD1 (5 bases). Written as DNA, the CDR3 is TGCGCCAGCAGCTTGAGTCAGGGCCCGGGCTCACCCCTCCACTTT. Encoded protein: CASSLSQGPGSPLHF.